Only one count was recorded for the clone carrying this TCR beta chain. What it recognizes is unknown. V was shortened by 7 bases and J by 6 bases, with 8 bases between the two germline ends. The CDR3 extends over 11 amino acids. CDR1 and CDR2 from the germline V gene are LNHDA and SQIVND (reference sequence). The sample originates from a study of CD4 T cell repertoires in COVID-19. Overall study context: CFSE-low cells expanded approximately 11 days with IL-2, then restimulated with other coronavirus spikes. Study-wide results and limits: Some SARS-CoV-2 clonotypes, between about 6.5 and 28%, recurred in SARS-CoV and/or HKU1 cultures.

Sequencing was performed with immunoSEQ multiplex PCR; in TCRdb, only in-frame clones are kept and a portion is missing. The data hold 8,000 or so clones, with 80% to 85% observed a single time. These memory T cells were uncultured and sequenced directly after ex vivo isolation. The material sequenced was effector memory CD4+ T cells from blood, taken before the COVID-19 pandemic. The chain has TRBV19 and TRBJ2-3; D not certain. The sequence was collected from a human donor who had COVID-19. CDR3 protein: CASTSRDTQYF. CDR3 bases: TGTGCCAGTACGAGCCGGGATACGCAGTATTTT.